This T cell receptor beta chain was recovered during a study of blood T cell repertoires in COVID-19. The wider study: Spain, Italy and the United States supplied samples that represented acute and convalescent COVID-19.

Authors' processing steps: Counts of nucleated cells, estimated from reference gene primer amplification, were obtained. Method: immunoSEQ multiplex PCR; TCRdb's copy keeps in-frame clones and lacks some. The V and J calls and clone size are taken from that table; D and trimming were inferred from the DNA. Here the sample spans about 140,000 clones, 75% to 80% being singletons. CDR3 size: 15 residues. The germline CDR1 and CDR2 sequences are SNHLY and FYNNEI. Trimming took 8 bases from V and 6 from J; bases not matched to a gene: 10. Grouping used clinical history reported by participants in a survey and questionnaire. Cohort 3 donors were reported recovered after two negative PCRs, clearance, or symptom resolution.

The receptor's source is a woman aged 45-60 years who had recovered from COVID-19. Sequencing input: PBMCs or T cells enriched from blood (not recorded which). The chain couples TRBV2 to TRBJ1-5; TRBD1 agrees at 10 bases. CDR3 in amino acids: CASLRDRGYSQPQHF. CDR3 sequence (DNA): TGTGCCAGCTTGAGGGACAGGGGTTATAGTCAGCCCCAGCATTTT.